These T cell receptor beta chains were read from a single sample in a study of blood T cell repertoires in COVID-19. Sequenced by immunoSEQ multiplex PCR; TCRdb stores in-frame clones only, minus some. The sample lists about 140,000 clones; 88% were seen once. Sequences were obtained from peripheral blood. The source is a human donor with COVID-19, enrolled during active disease. The donor label of this sample is uncertain. The CDR3 runs from the conserved cysteine through the conserved F or W. Fields, in order: V gene, clone size, D gene, J gene, CDR3 DNA, CDR3 protein. D genes are given only for firm matches. Rows give clone size only sometimes, using once, few, many, or a class for an expanded clone.

>TRBV5-4|.|.|TRBJ2-5
TGTGCCAGCAGCTTTTATAGGGACTCTAAAGAGACCCAGTACTTC
CASSFYRDSKETQYF
>TRBV5-1|.|TRBD1|TRBJ2-1
TGCGCCAGCAGCTTGGGCACAGGGGAAAACAATGAGCAGTTCTTC
CASSLGTGENNEQFF
>TRBV9|once|TRBD2|TRBJ2-7
TGTGCCAGCAGCTCAAGCGGGAGGGGATACGAGCAGTACTTC
CASSSSGRGYEQYF
>TRBV2|.|TRBD2|TRBJ2-2
TGTGCCAGCAGAGGGACTAGCGGGGACCCCGGGGAGCTGTTTTTT
CASRGTSGDPGELFF
>TRBV9|.|.|TRBJ2-7
TGTGCCAGCAGCGTAGAGAGTGGCGGCGGAAACTACGAGCAGTACTTC
CASSVESGGGNYEQYF
>TRBV14|.|.|TRBJ2-2
TGTGCCAGCAGCCAAGTCGCTAGTAGCACCGGGGAGCTGTTTTTT
CASSQVASSTGELFF
>TRBV7-9|.|.|TRBJ1-2
TGTGCCAGCAGCTTAGAGGGGCTCCGCCGTGGGATTTTAAGCTATGGCTACACCTTC
CASSLEGLRRGILSYGYTF
>TRBV27|.|.|TRBJ1-1
TGTGCCAGCAGCAGGGGCCGGAACACTGAAGCTTTCTTT
CASSRGRNTEAFF
>TRBV5-1|.|TRBD1|TRBJ2-1
TGCGCCAGCAGCTTGGGGGGACAGACCTACAATGAGCAGTTCTTC
CASSLGGQTYNEQFF
>TRBV19|.|.|TRBJ2-2
TGTGCCAGTAGTATAGTTCGGGGTGTCACCGGGGAGCTGTTTTTT
CASSIVRGVTGELFF
>TRBV29-1|.|.|TRBJ2-3
TGCAGCGCCGGAGAGGGGGTTCGAGATACGCAGTATTTT
CSAGEGVRDTQYF
>TRBV28|.|TRBD2|TRBJ2-3
TGTGCCAGCAAACCCCCGCCGGGAGGGCCAGATACGCAGTATTTT
CASKPPPGGPDTQYF
>TRBV7-2|.|TRBD1|TRBJ1-4
TGTGCCAGCGCGACAGGGTTTGCTAATGAAAAACTGTTTTTT
CASATGFANEKLFF
>TRBV25-1|.|.|TRBJ2-2
TGTGCCAGCAGTGAAAGGAAACAGATGAACACCGGGGAGCTGTTTTTT
CASSERKQMNTGELFF
>TRBV19|few|TRBD1|TRBJ1-2
TGTGCCAGTAGTATGATCGCGACAGGGGGTGGCTACACCTTC
CASSMIATGGGYTF
>TRBV2|.|.|TRBJ2-5
TGTGCCAGCAGTGCGGCAGGGCGAGAGACCCAGTACTTC
CASSAAGRETQYF
>TRBV6-5|.|TRBD2|TRBJ2-7
TGTGCCAGCAATTCCGGGAGGGGTGAGCAGTACTTC
CASNSGRGEQYF
>TRBV13|.|.|TRBJ1-5
TGTGCCAGCAGCAAGGACAACAATCAGCCCCAGCATTTT
CASSKDNNQPQHF
>TRBV3-1/TRBV3-2|.|.|TRBJ1-3
TGTGCCAGCAGCCGAAGCGGTCCCGTAAACACCATATATTTT
CASSRSGPVNTIYF
>TRBV7-9|.|.|TRBJ1-6
TGTGCCAGCAGCGTCAGTAATTCACCCCTCCACTTT
CASSVSNSPLHF
>TRBV12-5|.|TRBD1|TRBJ2-7
TGTGCTAGTGGTTCCGGACAGGGGGAGAGCCTGTACGAGCAGTACTTC
CASGSGQGESLYEQYF
>TRBV5-1|.|.|TRBJ2-2
TGCGCCAGCAGATCTACGGGGGGCAACACCGGGGAGCTGTTTTTT
CASRSTGGNTGELFF
>TRBV5-1|.|TRBD1|TRBJ2-3
TGCGCCAGCAGCAGGGGGACAGGGGGCACAGATACGCAGTATTTT
CASSRGTGGTDTQYF
>TRBV20-1|.|.|TRBJ2-4
TGCAGTGCTAGAGGCGGCGACTTTCAGTACTTC
CSARGGDFQYF
>TRBV5-1|.|.|TRBJ2-1
TGCGCCAGCAGCTTGGGGGCAGGGGAAGAGTTCTTC
CASSLGAGEEFF
>TRBV18|.|.|TRBJ1-4
TGTGCCAGCTCACCACAAACCGGGGGGCAACATGAAAAACTGTTTTTT
CASSPQTGGQHEKLFF
>TRBV12-2|.|.|TRBJ2-4
TGTGCAAGTCGCTTACTCCGGGTTAGCCGGAGAAACATTCAGTACTTC
CASRLLRVSRRNIQYF
>TRBV2|.|.|TRBJ2-5
TGTGCCAGCAGTACCCTGACAGGCCAAGAGACCCAGTACTTC
CASSTLTGQETQYF
>TRBV28|few|.|TRBJ1-5
TGTGCCAGCAGTCTTTTGGCGGACAGAGATCAGCCCCAGCATTTT
CASSLLADRDQPQHF
>TRBV11-2|.|TRBD2|TRBJ2-3
TGTGCCAGCAGCTTAGATCTAGCGGGGGACACAGATACGCAGTATTTT
CASSLDLAGDTDTQYF
>TRBV3-1/TRBV3-2|.|.|TRBJ2-7
TGTGCCAGCAGCCAAGGGGACACCTTCTACGAGCAGTACTTC
CASSQGDTFYEQYF
>TRBV7-9|once|TRBD1|TRBJ1-2
TGTGCCAGCAGCCTTAACAGGGGGCGCGATGGCTACACCTTC
CASSLNRGRDGYTF
>TRBV14|once|.|TRBJ1-3
TGTGCCAGCAGCCCCTCGGGAGGAAACACCATATATTTT
CASSPSGGNTIYF
>TRBV6-5|.|TRBD1|TRBJ2-7
TGTGCCAGCCGGGGACAGGTAACCTACGAGCAGTACTTC
CASRGQVTYEQYF
>TRBV2|.|.|TRBJ1-2
TGTGCCAGCTACGACAAGAGGGCGATCGACTATGGCTACACCTTC
CASYDKRAIDYGYTF
>TRBV11-3|.|.|TRBJ2-4
TGTGCCAGCAGCCCAAGCCCTAGCCTCGGCATTCAGTACTTC
CASSPSPSLGIQYF
>TRBV10-3|.|.|TRBJ1-2
TGTGCCATCAGTGAACTTACAGGGCTTGCCTATGGCTACACCTTC
CAISELTGLAYGYTF
>TRBV29-1|once|TRBD1|TRBJ1-5
TGCAGCGTTGGAGAGGACAGGGGTCAGCCCCAGCATTTT
CSVGEDRGQPQHF
>TRBV6-5|few|.|TRBJ1-5
TGTGCCAGCACTCTAAGCAATCAGCCCCAGCATTTT
CASTLSNQPQHF
>TRBV7-9|.|.|TRBJ1-1
TGTGCCAGCGGAGGGACTGAAGCTTTCTTT
CASGGTEAFF
>TRBV11-2|once|TRBD1|TRBJ1-2
TGTGCCAGCAGCTCCCCCCGAGTAGACAGGGGCGGCTACACCTTC
CASSSPRVDRGGYTF
>TRBV7-9|few|TRBD1|TRBJ1-2
TGTGCCAGCAGCTTCGATCCCGACAGGGACTATGGCTACACCTTC
CASSFDPDRDYGYTF
>TRBV27|once|.|TRBJ2-1
TGTGCCAGCAGTTTTGGGCCAGGCTCCTACAATGAGCAGTTCTTC
CASSFGPGSYNEQFF
>TRBV12-3/TRBV12-4|.|.|TRBJ1-4
TGTGCCAGCAGTCTCGCCTTAGACAGGTATACGTTTTTT
CASSLALDRYTFF
>TRBV27|.|.|TRBJ2-7
TGTGCCAGCAGCCCTTCCTACGAGCAGTACTTC
CASSPSYEQYF
>TRBV12-3/TRBV12-4|.|.|TRBJ1-2
TGTGCCAGCAGTGCGTCTATCTATGGCTACACCTTC
CASSASIYGYTF
>TRBV5-1|.|.|TRBJ2-1
TGCGCCAGCAGCTTGTTTACAGGGAGAGGGGGTTACAATGAGCAGTTCTTC
CASSLFTGRGGYNEQFF
>TRBV19|once|.|TRBJ1-5
TGTGCCAGTAGTATGGGGCAGGGTGTGTATCAGCCCCAGCATTTT
CASSMGQGVYQPQHF
>TRBV5-4|.|TRBD1|TRBJ2-1
TGTGCCAGCAGTCCCCCACCCGGGACAGGGAGCTACAATGAGCAGTTCTTC
CASSPPPGTGSYNEQFF
>TRBV13|.|TRBD1|TRBJ1-1
TGTGCCAGCAGCTTCCGGGACAGGGCTAAAGCTTTCTTT
CASSFRDRAKAFF
>TRBV3-1/TRBV3-2|few|.|TRBJ1-4
TGTGCCAGCAGCAACGGGGATCGGTCGAACAAGGAAAAACTGTTTTTT
CASSNGDRSNKEKLFF
>TRBV25-1|.|TRBD1|TRBJ2-1
TGTGCCAGCAGCCCACACAGGGGTTCCTACAATGAGCAGTTCTTC
CASSPHRGSYNEQFF
>TRBV6-9|.|.|TRBJ1-3
TGTGCCAGCAGTTGGGACAACTCTGGAAACACCATATATTTT
CASSWDNSGNTIYF
>TRBV7-9|.|.|TRBJ1-1
TGTGCCAGCAGCTCCGACAGGAACACTGAAGCTTTCTTT
CASSSDRNTEAFF